A selection of T cell receptor beta chains follows, all from one sample in a study of STAT5B mutations in CD4+ large granular lymphocyte leukemia. Clones were read by immunoSEQ multiplex PCR, and TCRdb kept only the in-frame ones, dropping some. The data show approximately 24,000 clones, under 80% seen once. Specimen: CD4+ T cells from blood buffy coats. The receptors originated from a human donor in good health. Both conserved end residues are part of each CDR3. The order of the fields is V gene, CDR3 protein.

TRBV28 | CASRSAPPRTETQYF
TRBV5-3 | CARSYRGEQFF
TRBV9 | CASSVGSGMAYNEQFF
TRBV25-1 | CASSDRGRGYEQYF
TRBV11-3 | CASSPRLAGGELFF
TRBV5-8 | CASVPAGQINTEAFF
TRBV6-6 | CASRGGGAPYGYTF
TRBV30 | CAWRPGPNTEAFF
TRBV2 | CASGRDRGVYEQYF
TRBV4-1 | CASSQVPAGMSGKLFF
TRBV5-6 | CASSLYWGFQANYGYTF
TRBV18 | CASSPGTGGPQPQHF
TRBV5-1 | CASSSTSGLAEKLFF
TRBV11-2 | CASSSNYEQYF
TRBV19 | CASSSSQGSKPPQHF
TRBV4-1 | CASKYRTESYNEQFF
TRBV6-6 | CASSYSRQGGGEQYF
TRBV6-1 | CASSERQGSGELFF
TRBV9 | CASSVDEGSYNEQFF
TRBV7-2 | CASSLSTGGPVYGYTF
TRBV10-3 | CATYDPNQETQYF
TRBV7-9 | CASSVSGQRRREQYF
TRBV5-4 | CASSRTSGKGSNEQFF
TRBV29-1 | CSVSRGGIGNTIYF
TRBV5-6 | CASNHGTGGHEQYF
TRBV28 | CASSTTWAEYGYTF
TRBV7-3 | CASSLLGVEMETQYF
TRBV10-3 | CAISESPVFQPQYF
TRBV5-1 | CASTRRGVGTEAFF
TRBV2 | CASSVVGPGELFF
TRBV5-1 | CASSARDRAEKLFF
TRBV5-1 | CASTSGLAGADTQYF
TRBV30 | CAWSPPGRSGQPQHF
TRBV9 | CASSPTGTGTEAFF
TRBV28 | CASHREARAFF
TRBV27 | CASSLRRGPQYF
TRBV6-1 | CASRETVTEAFF
TRBV6-1 | CASKGTLAGGNEQFF
TRBV7-2 | CASSLAPRGGTNEKLFF
TRBV15 | CATAGTTEQPQHF